This T cell receptor (beta chain) comes out of a study of breast tumors, draining lymph nodes, adjacent tissues. TCRdb re-called the multiplex PCR reads with MiXCR, one entry per CDR3 protein. The sample contains some 150,000 distinct CDR3 sequences, about 30% of which appear only once. The lymph nodes were axillary draining lymph nodes from breast cancer patients. Of note for this clonotype: What it binds is unknown.

Study outcomes and limitations: Tumor TCR diversity was below lymph nodes but above nontumor tissue. Data fit most tumor T cells coming from lymph node, expanding in tumor. Data only fit, rather than demonstrated, lymph node origin of most tumor T cells. Compared with basal-like, luminal-like tumors shared significantly more repertoire with nontumor tissue.

The CDR3 has 15 amino acids. The J segment lost 10 bases and the V segment lost 8 bases, leaving 14 bases of the junction unmatched. In germline, CDR1 is SNHLY, CDR2 FYNNEI. This TCR derives from a female donor with breast cancer. Some clones in this sample may be carry-over from other donors' samples. The chain employs TRBV2 and TRBJ2-1; 10 positions match TRBD1. The sequenced material came from axillary lymph node tissue. The CDR3 bases are TGTGCCAGCGCCTCCCCGGGACAGGGGTCCTACGAGCAGTTCTTC. Protein: CASASPGQGSYEQFF.